The 10 T cell receptor beta chains below come from one sample, sequenced in a study of T cell responses to AZD1222 COVID-19 vaccine. Profiled with immunoSEQ multiplex PCR; TCRdb holds only in-frame clones, not every one. The sample yields 200,000 to 300,000 clones, more than 80% seen once. The sample here was peripheral blood, taken on day 0 of AZD1222 vaccination. These receptors originate from an adult in good health.

The chain couples TRBV7-2 to TRBJ2-7, with D possibly matching TRBD1 (6 bases). Deletions cut 5 bases from V and 2 bases from J, with 16 bases between. From germline, CDR1 is SGHTA and CDR2 FQGNSA. This CDR3 has 15 amino acids. CDR3: CASSTRGSRTYEQYF. The CDR3 DNA reads as TGTGCCAGCAGCACCAGGGGCTCTCGGACCTACGAGCAGTACTTC.

This chain joins TRBV28 and TRBJ2-3; 9 positions agree with TRBD2. This CDR3 has 15 amino acids. The germline CDR1 and CDR2 sequences are MDHEN and SYDVKM. V trimming: 7 bases; J trimming: 2 bases; junction bases outside the gene matches: 7. CDR3 amino acids: CASTAGGSTTDTQYF. DNA for the CDR3: TGTGCCAGCACCGCGGGGGGGAGCACCACAGATACGCAGTATTTT.

The chain has TRBV5-6 and TRBJ2-7, with TRBD1 identical over 7 bases. The CDR3 runs to 16 residues. Germline V CDR1 and CDR2: SGHDT, YYEEEE. The V and J ends lost 4 bases and 2 bases, in that order; junction bases with no gene match: 12. CDR3: CASSVRQGHRAYEQYF. In nucleotides, the CDR3 is TGTGCCAGCAGCGTCCGACAGGGCCATCGGGCCTACGAGCAGTACTTC.

The rearrangement links TRBV9 to TRBJ2-7; 8 bases are shared with TRBD1. Germline V gene lookup returns CDR1 SGDLS and CDR2 YYNGEE. The CDR3 contains 14 residues. J was trimmed by 5 bases and V by 4 bases; bases with no gene match: 8. The CDR3 coding sequence is TGTGCCAGCAGCTTGACAGGGGCCAACGACGAGCAGTACTTC. Its protein is CASSLTGANDEQYF.

This chain connects TRBV6-5 to TRBJ2-6, with a possible D match to TRBD1 (6 bases). The CDR3 consists of 16 residues. CDR1 and CDR2 (germline): MNHEY, SVGAGI. The V gene lost 4 bases and the J gene lost 2 bases, with 12 bases spanning the gap. This CDR3 is CASSSPHRAGANVLTF. CDR3 bases: TGTGCCAGCAGTTCTCCTCACAGGGCTGGGGCCAACGTCCTGACTTTC.

CDR3 loop: CASSFPRTALSLNQPQHF. CDR3 nucleotides: TGTGCCAGCAGTTTCCCCCGGACAGCTTTGTCACTCAATCAGCCCCAGCATTTT. The gene calls are TRBV28 and TRBJ1-5; D might be TRBD1 (6 bases). V dropped 3 bases and J dropped 3 bases, with 21 bases sitting between them. CDR3 size: 18 residues. Per the germline V gene, CDR1 is MDHEN and CDR2 is SYDVKM.

The chain carries TRBV6-1 and TRBJ2-7; TRBD2 is a possible D gene (6 bases). CDR3 length: 15 residues. Trimming left V 2 bases short and J 0 bases short, with 11 bases between. Germline lookup yields CDR1 MNHNS and CDR2 SASEGT. The CDR3 region has the DNA TGTGCCAGCAGTGAAAATGGGGGGTTCTCCTACGAGCAGTACTTC. It specifies CASSENGGFSYEQYF.

V gene TRBV5-1 combines with J gene TRBJ1-2; no firm D call. The CDR3 is made up of 13 amino acids. V was shortened by 1 base and J by 8 bases, with 12 bases between the two germline ends. Germline CDR1 and CDR2: SGHRS and YFSETQ. DNA for the CDR3: TGCGCCAGCAGCTTGAGGGCAGGCGAGGGCTACACCTTC. Encoded protein: CASSLRAGEGYTF.

This chain links TRBV7-9 with TRBJ2-1; 10 nucleotides agree with TRBD2. J was trimmed by 2 bases and V by 2 bases; bases with no gene match: 3. Looked up from germline, CDR1 is SEHNR and CDR2 is FQNEAQ (reference sequence). The CDR3 has 16 amino acids. The CDR3 sequence is CASSLSLAGAYNEQFF. The CDR3 nucleotides are TGTGCCAGCAGCTTAAGCCTAGCGGGGGCCTACAATGAGCAGTTCTTC.

In nucleotides, the CDR3 is TGTGCCAGCAGTGCCGACAGGGTCGGCAATCAGCCCCAGCATTTT. Amino acids: CASSADRVGNQPQHF. This chain links TRBV2 with TRBJ1-5; TRBD1 agrees at 7 bases. The CDR3 runs to 15 residues. Germline CDR1 and CDR2: SNHLY and FYNNEI. Trimming cost V 4 bases and J 2 bases; bases outside gene matches: 5.